This T cell receptor (beta chain) is drawn from a study of cytomegalovirus exposure and HLA in healthy donors. About the research overall: It was reported in a later analysis that the same platform had been used for the roughly 110 validation repertoires as for the approximately 670 first-cohort repertoires. Findings of the study overall: Reports credit the classifier with highly specific, highly sensitive diagnosis of cytomegalovirus status. Investigators reported around 150 TCR beta chains as tied to cytomegalovirus. Usually a TCR sequence was rare, but some public TCRs were found in many donors.

In regard to this clone: Its antigen is still unknown.

This table comes from immunoSEQ multiplex PCR, and its TCRdb copy is limited to in-frame clones, with some not included. The sample holds 89,000 or so clones, about 93% seen once. Deletions cut 6 bases from V and 6 bases from J, with 14 bases between. This CDR3 spans 14 amino acids. CDR1 and CDR2 from the germline V gene are SGHVS and FQNEAQ. The receptor comes from a woman younger than 45 in good health and CMV-seropositive. The chain is built from TRBV7-8 and TRBJ2-2; D gene ambiguous. Sample: PBMCs. CDR3 in DNA: TGTGCCAGCAGGCCTACAGAAATCCCCGGGGAGCTGTTTTTT. It is translated as CASRPTEIPGELFF.